This T cell receptor (beta chain) was captured by sequencing in a study of blood T cells in healthy people across ages. Study results and caveats: Per million T cells, TCR beta diversity dropped roughly linearly as age increased. Diversity estimates drawn from one million T cells were deemed underestimates.

About this clonotype: Its antigen remains unknown.

The trim removed 0 bases at V and 4 bases at J, leaving 9 bases unmatched. From germline, CDR1 is LGHNA and CDR2 YSLEER. There are 18 residues in the CDR3. A second PCR, run for about 7 to 11 cycles, used a sample-barcoded 5' primer plus a J-beta primer mix. Every sample gave at least 3 million paired-end reads containing CDR3. TCRdb reprocessed the 5' RACE reads via MiXCR and lists one record per CDR3 protein. The sample includes about 1.8 million distinct CDR3 sequences, around half of them seen just once. The material sequenced was blood. V usage is TRBV4-3 and J usage is TRBJ2-2; TRBD1 matches at 9 bases. This TCR was recovered from a woman in her thirties or forties in good health. The CDR3 loop reads CASSQDILGQGSTGELFF. In DNA, the CDR3 is TGCGCCAGCAGCCAAGATATTCTGGGACAGGGAAGCACCGGGGAGCTGTTTTTT.